The 8 T cell receptor beta chains below come from one sample, sequenced in a study of T cells expressing NK-cell markers. TCRdb derives one entry per CDR3 protein from the 5' RACE reads, leaving out DNA. This listing includes 440,000 or so distinct CDR3 sequences. The sample consisted of blood T cells: a sorted CD56 or NKG2C T cell subset, CD4+ or CD8+ T cells, or bulk PBMC T cells (not recorded which). The receptors were sampled from a woman between 18 and 70 years old in good health.

The V gene is TRBV5-1, the J gene TRBJ2-2; absent DNA, TCRdb's TRBD1 call cannot be checked. The CDR3 is 14 amino acids. The germline V gene encodes CDR1 SGHRS and CDR2 YFSETQ. The CDR3 loop is CASSLFPGTGELFF.

The V gene is TRBV2, the J gene TRBJ2-3; TCRdb picks TRBD2, but there is no DNA to check that call. Germline V gene lookup returns CDR1 SNHLY and CDR2 FYNNEI. This CDR3 has 18 residues. CDR3 region: CASSGGTSSGGGTDTQYF.

The chain employs TRBV5-1 and TRBJ2-1; TCRdb names TRBD2, which stays unverified in the absence of DNA. Germline V gene lookup returns CDR1 SGHRS and CDR2 YFSETQ. This CDR3 has 15 amino acids. The CDR3 spells CASSSRGGMSDEQFF. The full variable domain, completed using reference TRBV5-1 and TRBJ2-1, is KAGVTQTPRYLIKTRGQQVTLSCSPISGHRSVSWYQQTPGQGLQFLFEYFSETQRNKGNFPGRFSGRQFSNSRSEMNVSTLELGDSALYLCASSSRGGMSDEQFFGPGTRLTVL.

The J gene is TRBJ2-4, the V gene TRBV6-2 or TRBV6-3; the TCRdb call, TRBD1, lacks DNA for checking. This CDR3 contains 13 residues. Germline CDR1 reads MNHEY; CDR2 reads SVGEGT. CDR3 residues: CASSRTGVVIQYF.

The chain joins TRBV12-3 or TRBV12-4 to TRBJ2-2. There are 13 residues in the CDR3. CDR3 in amino acids: CASSKEAHGELFF.

The chain has TRBV6-1 and TRBJ1-5; TCRdb gives TRBD1 as the D gene, but with no DNA this cannot be confirmed. Germline lookup yields CDR1 MNHNS and CDR2 SASEGT. The CDR3 extends over 16 amino acids. The CDR3 here is CASSEAKQVSNQPQHF.

The chain uses TRBV12-3 or TRBV12-4 and TRBJ2-3; TCRdb designates TRBD1, a call that cannot be tested without DNA. This CDR3 region has 16 residues. The CDR3 sequence: CASSSGGFSSTDTQYF.

The chain couples TRBV12-3 or TRBV12-4 to TRBJ1-3. The CDR3 length is 17 residues. The chain's CDR3 is CASSFAGAGISGNTIYF.